Following are 19 T cell receptor beta chains from one sample sequenced in a study of OX40 agonist ivuxolimab in advanced cancers. Clones were read by immunoSEQ multiplex PCR, and TCRdb kept only the in-frame ones, dropping some. The sample includes just under 60,000 clones, about 89% of them seen just once. The sequenced sample was CD4+ or CD8+ T cells sorted from blood, obtained in a trial of the OX40 agonist ivuxolimab. These receptors were obtained from an adult with an advanced solid tumor such as melanoma, head and neck, liver or kidney cancer.

The CDR3 DNA reads as TGTGCCAGCAGCCGGAACCCTGGGACGGCTCGGGAAAAACTGTTTTTT. Its protein is CASSRNPGTAREKLFF. This rearrangement joins TRBV7-9 to TRBJ1-4, with D possibly TRBD1 on 5 matching bases. CDR1 is SEHNR, CDR2 FQNEAQ, per germline (reference sequence). Trimming left V 5 bases short and J 8 bases short, with 21 bases between. The CDR3 has 16 residues. Variable domain in full (rest from reference TRBV7-9 and TRBJ1-4): DTGVSQNPRHKITKRGQNVTFRCDPISEHNRLYWYRQTLGQGPEFLTYFQNEAQLEKSRLLSDRFSAERPKGSFSTLEIQRTEQGDSAMYLCASSRNPGTAREKLFFGSGTQLSVL.

This rearrangement joins TRBV27 to TRBJ2-3; 8 positions match TRBD1. Trimming cost V 3 bases and J 7 bases; bases outside gene matches: 6. Germline lookup yields CDR1 MNHEY and CDR2 SMNVEV (reference sequence). This CDR3 is built from 14 residues. DNA of the CDR3: TGTGCCAGCAGTTTGGTTCAGGGGGCGAATACGCAGTATTTT. Its protein product is CASSLVQGANTQYF.

The chain uses TRBV2 and TRBJ2-7, with a tentative D call TRBD2 (5 bases). V was clipped by 2 bases and J by 3 bases, with 20 bases between them. Germline assignment: CDR1 SNHLY and CDR2 FYNNEI. This CDR3 has 17 residues. The CDR3 DNA reads TGTGCCAGCAGTGAAAATGGTAGGCGGGCGCCCAACTACGAGCAGTACTTC. Its protein is CASSENGRRAPNYEQYF.

The J gene is TRBJ1-5, the V gene TRBV28, with no clear D. The CDR3 has 12 amino acids. V gave up 3 bases and J gave up 7 bases, with 7 bases separating them. CDR1 and CDR2 from the germline V gene are MDHEN and SYDVKM. CDR3 sequence: CASSFSGQPQHF. The CDR3 DNA reads TGTGCCAGCAGTTTTTCTGGCCAGCCCCAGCATTTT. The complete variable domain, with remaining parts taken from reference TRBV28 and TRBJ1-5, reads DVKVTQSSRYLVKRTGEKVFLECVQDMDHENMFWYRQDPGLGLRLIYFSYDVKMKEKGDIPEGYSVSREKKERFSLILESASTNQTSMYLCASSFSGQPQHFGDGTRLSIL.

This chain uses TRBV27 with TRBJ2-2; 10 bases fit TRBD2. The germline V gene has CDR1 MNHEY and CDR2 SMNVEV (reference sequence). Losses at the gene ends were 1 base for V and 6 bases for J; bases not matched to a gene: 5. The CDR3 has 16 residues. CDR3 DNA sequence: TGTGCCAGCAGTTTATTTACTAGCGGGAAGTCCGGGGAGCTGTTTTTT. It specifies CASSLFTSGKSGELFF.

CDR3 amino acids: CASSQDRGRIGYGYTF. In nucleotides, the CDR3 is TGCGCCAGCAGCCAAGATCGGGGGAGGATCGGCTATGGCTACACCTTC. The V call is TRBV4-1, the J call TRBJ1-2; D is possibly TRBD1 (5 bases). The CDR3 is made up of 16 amino acids. Trimming removed 0 bases from V and 4 bases from J, with 15 bases in between. Per germline, CDR1 MGHRA and CDR2 YSYEKL.

The CDR3 coding sequence is TGTGCCAGCAGTGAATCGGGAGACTATGGCTACACCTTC. Its translation is CASSESGDYGYTF. The rearrangement joins TRBV2 to TRBJ1-2; no reliable D call. Germline CDR1 SNHLY, CDR2 FYNNEI. V was pared by 2 bases and J by 3 bases, with 7 bases between. The CDR3 runs 13 residues.

The chain employs TRBV6-5 and TRBJ2-2; 14 nucleotides align to TRBD2. Germline V gives CDR1 MNHEY, CDR2 SVGAGI. V trimming: 2 bases; J trimming: 4 bases; junction bases outside the gene matches: 0. CDR3 length equals 16 residues. As DNA, the CDR3 is TGTGCCAGCAGTTACGGACTAGCGGGAGGCACCGGGGAGCTGTTTTTT. It translates to CASSYGLAGGTGELFF.

The rearrangement links TRBV29-1 to TRBJ2-1; the D gene could be TRBD1 or TRBD2 (5 bases each). The CDR3 is made up of 13 amino acids. Germline V CDR1 and CDR2: SQVTM, ANQGSEA. V lost 3 bases and J 8 bases, leaving 14 bases between the germline ends. CDR3 amino acids: CSVERGRVDEQFF. The CDR3, as DNA: TGCAGCGTTGAGAGGGGCAGGGTGGATGAGCAGTTCTTC.

The rearrangement uses TRBV7-7 and TRBJ1-5; D gene ambiguous. The CDR3 spans 15 residues. The V end was cut by 10 bases, the J end by 0 bases, with 16 bases between. Germline V gene lookup returns CDR1 SSHAT and CDR2 FNYEAQ (reference sequence). CDR3 sequence (DNA): TGTGCCACCCCCAAGCCGGGTCATAGCAATCAGCCCCAGCATTTT. It encodes CATPKPGHSNQPQHF.

This sequence joins TRBV5-1 and TRBJ2-3; 7 bases map to TRBD2. With V trimmed by 0 bases and J by 0 bases, 7 bases remained unmatched. Per germline, CDR1 SGHRS and CDR2 YFSETQ. The CDR3 runs 17 residues. The chain's CDR3 is CASSLVGLAASTDTQYF. The CDR3 DNA is TGCGCCAGCAGCTTGGTGGGCCTAGCGGCTAGCACAGATACGCAGTATTTT.

The J gene is TRBJ1-1, the V gene TRBV19; possible D gene TRBD1, 6 bases. Germline lookup yields CDR1 LNHDA and CDR2 SQIVND (reference sequence). This CDR3 has 15 residues. V lost 1 base, J lost 2 bases, and 11 bases lay in between. The CDR3 DNA is TGTGCCAGTAGTATAGTTTGGGGGCTTAACACTGAAGCTTTCTTT. It yields the protein CASSIVWGLNTEAFF.

The rearrangement links TRBV7-9 to TRBJ2-1; D uncertain. Germline values: CDR1 SEHNR, CDR2 FQNEAQ (reference sequence). The CDR3 is made up of 16 amino acids. Deletions cut 4 bases from V and 10 bases from J, with 23 bases between. This chain's CDR3 is CASSSDRKLTPLEQFF. The CDR3 DNA reads TGTGCCAGCAGCTCCGACCGAAAACTAACCCCCTTGGAGCAGTTCTTC.

The V call is TRBV28, the J call TRBJ2-7; D is perhaps TRBD1 or TRBD2 (5 bases each). The CDR3 contains 15 residues. From germline, CDR1 is MDHEN and CDR2 SYDVKM. The V end lost 4 bases, the J end lost 3 bases, and 16 bases lay between the germline ends. The CDR3 nucleotides are TGTGCCAGCAGTTCCCGAGGGGTCCACTACTACGAGCAGTACTTC. It yields the protein CASSSRGVHYYEQYF.

The gene calls are TRBV6-5 and TRBJ1-1; D is possibly TRBD1 (6 bases). This CDR3 region has 14 residues. Trimming left V 2 bases short and J 8 bases short, with 15 bases between. The germline V gene has CDR1 MNHEY and CDR2 SVGAGI. The CDR3 sequence: CASSYGQRTPEAFF. The CDR3 DNA is TGTGCCAGCAGTTACGGACAGCGGACACCAGAAGCTTTCTTT.

The V call is TRBV5-4, the J call TRBJ2-1; D may correspond to TRBD1 or TRBD2 (5 bases each). Deletions cut 2 bases from V and 2 bases from J, with 11 bases between. Germline-derived CDR1 and CDR2 are SGHNT and YYREEE (reference sequence). This CDR3 has 15 residues. Here the CDR3 reads CASSLWGPAYNEQFF. DNA of the CDR3: TGTGCCAGCAGCTTATGGGGACCCGCCTACAATGAGCAGTTCTTC.

This clone was seen more than once but under ten times. The J gene is TRBJ2-7, the V gene TRBV7-9; 9 positions agree with TRBD1. The CDR3 sequence is 16 residues long. J lost 4 bases, V lost 4 bases, and 11 bases had no gene match. Looked up from germline, CDR1 is SEHNR and CDR2 is FQNEAQ (reference sequence). The CDR3 protein is CASSSWTAGQGYEQYF. In nucleotides, the CDR3 is TGTGCCAGCAGCTCCTGGACCGCGGGACAGGGTTACGAGCAGTACTTC. Full variable domain (missing parts from reference TRBV7-9 and TRBJ2-7): DTGVSQNPRHKITKRGQNVTFRCDPISEHNRLYWYRQTLGQGPEFLTYFQNEAQLEKSRLLSDRFSAERPKGSFSTLEIQRTEQGDSAMYLCASSSWTAGQGYEQYFGPGTRLTVT.

This rearrangement joins TRBV7-2 to TRBJ2-7; D is unclear. Trimming cost V 5 bases and J 3 bases, with 17 bases left between them. The CDR3 sequence is 15 residues long. CDR1 and CDR2 (germline): SGHTA, FQGNSA. As DNA, the CDR3 is TGTGCCAGCAGCCCGTCGGAGTGGGGTAGCTACGAGCAGTACTTC. Its translation is CASSPSEWGSYEQYF. Full variable domain (remainder filled in from reference TRBV7-2 and TRBJ2-7): GAGVSQSPSNKVTEKGKDVELRCDPISGHTALYWYRQSLGQGLEFLIYFQGNSAPDKSGLPSDRFSAERTGGSVSTLTIQRTQQEDSAVYLCASSPSEWGSYEQYFGPGTRLTVT.

This chain's CDR3 is CASSLGLAETSTDTQYF. CDR3 DNA: TGTGCCAGCAGCTTAGGACTAGCGGAGACTAGCACAGATACGCAGTATTTT. The chain uses TRBV7-9 and TRBJ2-3; 9 bases map to TRBD2. The CDR3 is made up of 17 amino acids. Germline lookup yields CDR1 SEHNR and CDR2 FQNEAQ (reference sequence). V lost 1 base, J lost 0 bases, and 5 bases stayed unmatched.